These 8 T cell receptor beta chains were sequenced from one sample in a study of cytomegalovirus exposure and HLA in healthy donors. The PCR contained 60 Vbeta and 13 Jbeta primers. Generated by immunoSEQ multiplex PCR, the TCRdb table keeps only in-frame clones and is missing some. Of roughly 150,000 clones in the sample, approximately 79% were seen once. Specimen: PBMCs. Receptors originate from a female donor in good health and CMV-seronegative.

This clone was detected once. This chain links TRBV7-9 with TRBJ2-7; weak D call: TRBD2 (6 bases). The length of the CDR3 is 14 residues. Looked up from germline, CDR1 is SEHNR and CDR2 is FQNEAQ (reference sequence). Trimming left V 1 base short and J 0 bases short, with 7 bases between. The CDR3 here is CASSLGGASYEQYF. Here the CDR3 DNA reads TGTGCCAGCAGCTTAGGCGGGGCCTCCTACGAGCAGTACTTC.

The chain couples TRBV5-1 to TRBJ1-5; D call uncertain. Germline values: CDR1 SGHRS, CDR2 YFSETQ. The length of the CDR3 is 13 residues. The germline V and J ends were trimmed by 2 bases and 6 bases, with 9 bases remaining between them. The CDR3 DNA is TGCGCCAGCAGCTTCGGGGTTGGTCAGCCCCAGCATTTT. Translating gives CASSFGVGQPQHF.

V is TRBV2 and J is TRBJ2-1, with D perhaps TRBD2 (6 bases). Germline lookup yields CDR1 SNHLY and CDR2 FYNNEI. The CDR3 totals 15 residues. The germline V and J ends were trimmed by 7 bases and 5 bases, with 18 bases remaining between them. The CDR3 here is CASTQAGGTHNEQFF. DNA for the CDR3: TGTGCCAGCACCCAAGCCGGGGGAACCCACAATGAGCAGTTCTTC.

The rearrangement joins TRBV7-9 to TRBJ2-7, with TRBD1 matching over 10 bases. The CDR3 consists of 16 residues. With 1 base clipped from V and 0 bases from J, the junction kept 3 bases outside the gene matches. Germline V lookup: CDR1 SEHNR, CDR2 FQNEAQ (reference sequence). The CDR3 DNA sequence: TGTGCCAGCAGCTTAGGACAGGGGGCGAGCTCCTACGAGCAGTACTTC. Its translation is CASSLGQGASSYEQYF.

The chain recombines TRBV6-1 with TRBJ1-2; 7 bases are shared with TRBD1. CDR3 size: 13 residues. V trimming: 1 base; J trimming: 4 bases; junction bases outside the gene matches: 0. The germline CDR1 and CDR2 sequences are MNHNS and SASEGT. The CDR3 sequence: CASSEGTGYGYTF. The CDR3 DNA reads as TGTGCCAGCAGTGAAGGGACAGGCTATGGCTACACCTTC.

The chain links TRBV4-1 to TRBJ2-5; 8 bases agree with TRBD2. J lost 5 bases, V lost 4 bases, and 9 bases had no gene match. Per germline, CDR1 MGHRA and CDR2 YSYEKL. The CDR3 spans 15 residues. In DNA, the CDR3 is TGCGCCAGCAGCCGATATCGGGAGGGCCTCGAGACCCAGTACTTC. Encoded protein: CASSRYREGLETQYF.

This clone has only a few counts. This rearrangement joins TRBV27 to TRBJ2-6, with 9 bases that match TRBD1. This CDR3 is 15 amino acids long. V shed 6 bases, J shed 3 bases, and the junction held 3 bases outside the gene matches. Germline values: CDR1 MNHEY, CDR2 SMNVEV (reference sequence). CDR3 DNA: TGTGCCAGCAGGGGACAGGGACTTGGGGCCAACGTCCTGACTTTC. This gives the protein CASRGQGLGANVLTF.

This clone was found once. The chain combines TRBV27 with TRBJ2-3; maybe TRBD1 (6 bases). The CDR3 loop spans 16 amino acids. Germline values: CDR1 MNHEY, CDR2 SMNVEV (reference sequence). The ends were cut back, 10 bases at V and 1 base at J, with 21 bases in the middle. The DNA of the CDR3 is TGTGCCACCCAACCCAGGGGCCGACGGGGCACAGATACGCAGTATTTT. It specifies CATQPRGRRGTDTQYF.